This T cell receptor (beta chain) derives from a study of OX40 agonist ivuxolimab in advanced cancers. Across the study: Aged about 23 to 90 with a mean of approximately 60 years, they were around 85% male. Findings and caveats of the study: There were also nonresponders showing low normalized T-cell clonal expansion.

TCRdb's copy holds only in-frame clones and misses some; the assay was immunoSEQ multiplex PCR. The data show roughly 50,000 clones, around 84% seen once. Trimming removed 4 bases from V and 8 bases from J, with 14 bases in between. The germline V gene encodes CDR1 MGHRA and CDR2 YSYEKL. This CDR3 is 13 amino acids long. Turning to this clone: Its antigen is undetermined.

The rearrangement uses TRBV4-1 and TRBJ1-2, with D uncertain. The sequence was obtained from an adult with an advanced solid tumor such as melanoma, head and neck, liver or kidney cancer. The material sequenced was CD4+ or CD8+ T cells sorted from blood, taken in a trial of the OX40 agonist ivuxolimab. The CDR3: CASSRLGVVGYTF. CDR3 bases: TGCGCCAGCAGCCGCCTTGGGGTCGTGGGCTACACCTTC.